This TCR beta chain stems from a study of T cell repertoires in cytomegalovirus infection. Study details: It can be stated that public TCR beta signatures indicated CMV infection as well as a matching HLA type. Study conclusions and caveats: Carriers of CMV and the relevant HLA type were discriminated by public TCR beta frequency. Dominant in the ex vivo response were TCR beta clonotypes restricted by HLA-C and specific for CMV.

Germline loops: CDR1 SEHNR, CDR2 FQNEAQ (reference sequence). This CDR3 has 22 residues. The J segment lost 0 bases and the V segment lost 1 base, leaving 24 bases of the junction unmatched. TCRdb redid the calling of the reads with MiXCR, one entry per CDR3 protein. The sample records approximately 490,000 distinct CDR3 sequences, approximately 10% being singletons. This clonotype was detected ten times or more. Its antigen remains unidentified. The source of this sequence is a human donor in good health (CMV status not recorded). Some clones in this sample may be carry-over from other donors' samples. The chain links TRBV7-9 to TRBJ2-7, with TRBD1 matching over 7 bases. The sequencing sample was made of PBMCs. As DNA, the CDR3 is TGTGCCAGCAGCTTAGAAGAGGTAGACAGGGACGGTGGGGACCGGAGCTCCTACGAGCAGTACTTC. This gives the protein CASSLEEVDRDGGDRSSYEQYF.